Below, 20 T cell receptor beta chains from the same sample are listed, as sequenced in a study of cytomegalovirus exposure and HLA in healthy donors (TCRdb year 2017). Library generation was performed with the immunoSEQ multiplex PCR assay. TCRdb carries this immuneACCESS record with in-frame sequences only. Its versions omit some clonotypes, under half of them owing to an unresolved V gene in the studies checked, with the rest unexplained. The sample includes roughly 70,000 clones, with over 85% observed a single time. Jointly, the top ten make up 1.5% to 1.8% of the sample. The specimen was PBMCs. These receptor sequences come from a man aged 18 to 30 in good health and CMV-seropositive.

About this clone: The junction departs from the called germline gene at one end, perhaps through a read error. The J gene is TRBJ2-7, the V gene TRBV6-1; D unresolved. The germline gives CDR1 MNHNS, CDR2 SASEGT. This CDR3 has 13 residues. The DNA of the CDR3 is TGTGCCAGCAGTGAAGGGCCGTCCTCCGAGCAGTACTTC. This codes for CASSEGPSSEQYF.

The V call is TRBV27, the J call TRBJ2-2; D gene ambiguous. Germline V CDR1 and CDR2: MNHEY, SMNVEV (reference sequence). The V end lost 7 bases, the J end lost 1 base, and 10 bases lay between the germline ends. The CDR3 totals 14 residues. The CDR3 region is CASTLRLNTGELFF. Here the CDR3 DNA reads TGTGCCAGCACCCTGAGGCTGAACACCGGGGAGCTGTTTTTT.

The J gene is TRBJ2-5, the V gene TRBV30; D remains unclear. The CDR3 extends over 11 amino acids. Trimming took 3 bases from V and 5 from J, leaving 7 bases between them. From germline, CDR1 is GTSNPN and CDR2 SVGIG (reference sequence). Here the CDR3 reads CAWSSGETQYF. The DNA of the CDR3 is TGTGCCTGGAGCTCTGGCGAGACCCAGTACTTC.

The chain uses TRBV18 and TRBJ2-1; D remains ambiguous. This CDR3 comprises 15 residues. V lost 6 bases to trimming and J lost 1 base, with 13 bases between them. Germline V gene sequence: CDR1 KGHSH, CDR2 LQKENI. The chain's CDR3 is CASSQLVGSYNEQFF. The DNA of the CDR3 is TGTGCCAGCTCTCAGCTGGTCGGGTCCTACAATGAGCAGTTCTTC.

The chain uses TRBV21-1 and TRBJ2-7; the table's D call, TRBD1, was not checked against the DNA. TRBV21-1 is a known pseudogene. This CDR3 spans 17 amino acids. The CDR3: CASTPRQAKNDPYEQYF. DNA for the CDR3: TGTGCCAGCACCCCTCGACAGGCTAAAAATGATCCCTACGAGCAGTACTTC.

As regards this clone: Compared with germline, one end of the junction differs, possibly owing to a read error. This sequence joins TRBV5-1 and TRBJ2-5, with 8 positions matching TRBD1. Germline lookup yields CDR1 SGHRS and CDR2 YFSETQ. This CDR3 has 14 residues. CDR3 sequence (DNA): TGTGCCAGCAGCAACCGACAGGGGCAAGAGACCCAGTACTTC. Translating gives CASSNRQGQETQYF.

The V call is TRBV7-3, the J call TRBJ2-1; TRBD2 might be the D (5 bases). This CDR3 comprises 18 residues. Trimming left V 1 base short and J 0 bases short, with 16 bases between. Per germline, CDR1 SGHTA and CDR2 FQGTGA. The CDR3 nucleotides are TGTGCCAGCAGCTTAAGAGGGCTTAGACAAGGCTCCTACAATGAGCAGTTCTTC. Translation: CASSLRGLRQGSYNEQFF.

CDR3 coding DNA: TGTGCCAGCAGCGGAAGTAGGGGCCTCTATGGCTACACCTTC. Translating gives CASSGSRGLYGYTF. The gene calls are TRBV9 and TRBJ1-2; the D gene is possibly TRBD1 (5 bases). This CDR3 comprises 14 residues. CDR1 is SGDLS and CDR2 is YYNGEE in the germline V gene. The V and J ends lost 3 bases and 4 bases respectively, with 13 bases between them.

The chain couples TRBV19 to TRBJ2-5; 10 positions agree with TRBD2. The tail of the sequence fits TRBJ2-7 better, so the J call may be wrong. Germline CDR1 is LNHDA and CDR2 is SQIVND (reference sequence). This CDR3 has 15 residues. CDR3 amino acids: CASSSSGSTSYEQYF. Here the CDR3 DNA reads TGTGCCAGTAGCTCTAGCGGGAGTACTTCCTACGAGCAGTACTTC.

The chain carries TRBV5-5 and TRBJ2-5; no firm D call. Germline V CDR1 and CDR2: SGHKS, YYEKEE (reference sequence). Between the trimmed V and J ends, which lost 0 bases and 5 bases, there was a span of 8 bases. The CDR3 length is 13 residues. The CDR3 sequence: CASSLGEYETQYF. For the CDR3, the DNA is TGTGCCAGCAGCTTGGGCGAGTACGAGACCCAGTACTTC.

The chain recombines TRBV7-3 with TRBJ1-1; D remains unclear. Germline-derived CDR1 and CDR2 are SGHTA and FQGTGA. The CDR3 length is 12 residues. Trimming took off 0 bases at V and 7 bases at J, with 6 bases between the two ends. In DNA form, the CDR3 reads TGTGCCAGCAGCTTAACAGGGAGTGAAGCTTTCTTT. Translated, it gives CASSLTGSEAFF.

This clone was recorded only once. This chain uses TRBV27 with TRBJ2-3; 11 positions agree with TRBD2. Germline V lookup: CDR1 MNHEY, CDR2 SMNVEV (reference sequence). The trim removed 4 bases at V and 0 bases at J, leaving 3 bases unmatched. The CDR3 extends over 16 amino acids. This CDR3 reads CASSSGLAVSTDTQYF. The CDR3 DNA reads TGTGCCAGCAGTTCGGGACTAGCGGTGAGCACAGATACGCAGTATTTT.

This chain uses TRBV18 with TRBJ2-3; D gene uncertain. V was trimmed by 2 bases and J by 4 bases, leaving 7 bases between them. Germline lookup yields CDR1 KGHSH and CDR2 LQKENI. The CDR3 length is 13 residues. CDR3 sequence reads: CASSPFSPDTQYF. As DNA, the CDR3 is TGTGCCAGCTCACCATTCTCCCCAGATACGCAGTATTTT.

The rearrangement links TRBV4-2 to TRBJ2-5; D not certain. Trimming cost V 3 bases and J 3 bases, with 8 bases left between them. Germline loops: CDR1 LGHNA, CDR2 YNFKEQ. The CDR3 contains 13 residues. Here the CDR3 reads CASSHESEETQYF. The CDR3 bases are TGTGCCAGCAGCCACGAATCAGAAGAGACCCAGTACTTC.

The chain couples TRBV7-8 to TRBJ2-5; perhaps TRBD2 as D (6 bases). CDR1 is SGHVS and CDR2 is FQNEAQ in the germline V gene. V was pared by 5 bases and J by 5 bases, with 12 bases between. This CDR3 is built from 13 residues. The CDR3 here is CASSPGTVETQYF. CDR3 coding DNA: TGTGCCAGCAGCCCCGGGACTGTGGAGACCCAGTACTTC.

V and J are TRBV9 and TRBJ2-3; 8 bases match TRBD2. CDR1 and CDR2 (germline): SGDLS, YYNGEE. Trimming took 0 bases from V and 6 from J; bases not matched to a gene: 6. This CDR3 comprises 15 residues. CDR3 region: CASSVGFGGRDTQYF. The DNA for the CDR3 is TGTGCCAGCAGCGTAGGCTTCGGCGGGAGGGATACGCAGTATTTT.

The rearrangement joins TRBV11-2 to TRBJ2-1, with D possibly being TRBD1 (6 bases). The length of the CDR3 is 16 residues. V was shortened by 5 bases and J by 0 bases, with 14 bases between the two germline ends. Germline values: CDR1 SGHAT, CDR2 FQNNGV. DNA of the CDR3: TGTGCCAGCAGCCCTCGGCAAGGGGGCTCCTACAATGAGCAGTTCTTC. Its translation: CASSPRQGGSYNEQFF.

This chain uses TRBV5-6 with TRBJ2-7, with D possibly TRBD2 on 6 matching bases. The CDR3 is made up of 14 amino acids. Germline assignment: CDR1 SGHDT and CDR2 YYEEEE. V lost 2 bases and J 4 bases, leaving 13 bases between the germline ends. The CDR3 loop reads CASSLGALAYEQYF. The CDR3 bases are TGTGCCAGCAGCTTAGGGGCACTAGCTTACGAGCAGTACTTC.

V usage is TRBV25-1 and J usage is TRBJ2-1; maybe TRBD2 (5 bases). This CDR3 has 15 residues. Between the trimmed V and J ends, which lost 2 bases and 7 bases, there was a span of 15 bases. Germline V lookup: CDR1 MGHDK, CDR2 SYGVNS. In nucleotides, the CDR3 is TGTGCCAGCAGTGAACCGATAGCGACTCGGAATGAGCAGTTCTTC. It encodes CASSEPIATRNEQFF. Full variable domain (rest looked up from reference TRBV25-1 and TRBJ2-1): EADIYQTPRYLVIGTGKKITLECSQTMGHDKMYWYQQDPGMELHLIHYSYGVNSTEKGDLSSESTVSRIRTEHFPLTLESARPSHTSQYLCASSEPIATRNEQFFGPGTRLTVL.

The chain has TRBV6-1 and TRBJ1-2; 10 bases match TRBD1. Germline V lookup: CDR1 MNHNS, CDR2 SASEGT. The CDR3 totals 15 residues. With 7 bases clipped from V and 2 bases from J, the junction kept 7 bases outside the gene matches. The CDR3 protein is CASNPLTGGNYGYTF. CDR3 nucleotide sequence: TGTGCCAGCAACCCCCTGACAGGGGGCAACTATGGCTACACCTTC.